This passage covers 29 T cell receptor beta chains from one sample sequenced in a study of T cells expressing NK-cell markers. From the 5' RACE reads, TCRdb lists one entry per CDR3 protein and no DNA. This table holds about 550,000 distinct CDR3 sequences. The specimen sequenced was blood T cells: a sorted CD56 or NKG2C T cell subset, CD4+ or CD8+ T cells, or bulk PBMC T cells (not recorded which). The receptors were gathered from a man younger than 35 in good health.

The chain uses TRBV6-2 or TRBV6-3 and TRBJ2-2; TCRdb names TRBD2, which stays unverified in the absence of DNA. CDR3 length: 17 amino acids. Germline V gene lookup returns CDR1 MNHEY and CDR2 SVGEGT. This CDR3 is CASSYTSGRADTGELFF.

CDR3 protein: CASSQEAAPRRNEQFF. This chain joins TRBV4-3 and TRBJ2-1; TCRdb's D call of TRBD1 is untestable without DNA. The length of the CDR3 is 16 residues. Germline assignment: CDR1 LGHNA and CDR2 YSLEER.

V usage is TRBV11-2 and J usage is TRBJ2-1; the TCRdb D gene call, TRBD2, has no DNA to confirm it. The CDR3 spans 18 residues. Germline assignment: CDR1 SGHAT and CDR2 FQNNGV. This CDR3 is CASSLRLAGGPQYNEQFF.

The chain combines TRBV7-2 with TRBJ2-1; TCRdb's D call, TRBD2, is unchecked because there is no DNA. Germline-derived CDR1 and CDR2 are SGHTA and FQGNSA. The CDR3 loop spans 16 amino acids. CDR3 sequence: CASSLGGGSLAGEQFF.

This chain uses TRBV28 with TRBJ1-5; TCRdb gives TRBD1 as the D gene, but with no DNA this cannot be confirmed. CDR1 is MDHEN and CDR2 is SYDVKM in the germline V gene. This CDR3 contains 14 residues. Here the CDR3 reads CASNGRGFRQPQHF.

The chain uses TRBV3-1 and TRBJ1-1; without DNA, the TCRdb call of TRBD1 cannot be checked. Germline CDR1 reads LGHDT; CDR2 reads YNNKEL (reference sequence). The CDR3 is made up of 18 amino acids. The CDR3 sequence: CASSLSGRALRLNTEAFF.

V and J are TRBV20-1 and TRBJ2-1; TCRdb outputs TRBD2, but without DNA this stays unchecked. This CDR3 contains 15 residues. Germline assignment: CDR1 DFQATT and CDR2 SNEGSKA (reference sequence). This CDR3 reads CSARVLPLRVNEQFF.

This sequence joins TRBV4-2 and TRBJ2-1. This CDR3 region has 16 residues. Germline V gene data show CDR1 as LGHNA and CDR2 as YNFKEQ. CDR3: CASSRRKDRSYNEQFF.

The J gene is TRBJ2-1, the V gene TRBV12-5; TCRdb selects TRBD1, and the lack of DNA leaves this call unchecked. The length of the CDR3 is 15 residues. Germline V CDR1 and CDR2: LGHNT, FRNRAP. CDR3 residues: CASGFGQGRYNEQFF.

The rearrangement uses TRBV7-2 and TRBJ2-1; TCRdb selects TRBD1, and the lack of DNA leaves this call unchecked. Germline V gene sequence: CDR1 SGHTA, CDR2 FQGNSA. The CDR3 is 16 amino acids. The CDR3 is CASRTQDRSSYNEQFF.

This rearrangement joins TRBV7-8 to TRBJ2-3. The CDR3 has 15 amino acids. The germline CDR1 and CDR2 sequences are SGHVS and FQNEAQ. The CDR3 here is CASSLEPPRADTQYF.

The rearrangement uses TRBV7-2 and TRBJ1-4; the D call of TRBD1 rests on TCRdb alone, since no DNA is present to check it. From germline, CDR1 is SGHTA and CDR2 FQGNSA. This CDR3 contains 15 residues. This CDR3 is CASSFGWGAFEKLFF.

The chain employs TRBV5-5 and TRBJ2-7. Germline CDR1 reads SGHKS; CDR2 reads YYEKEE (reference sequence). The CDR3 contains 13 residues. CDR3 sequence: CASSFFGLDEQYF.

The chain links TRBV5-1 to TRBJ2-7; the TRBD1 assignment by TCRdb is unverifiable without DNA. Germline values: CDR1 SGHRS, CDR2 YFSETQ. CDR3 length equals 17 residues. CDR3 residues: CASSLLPGQETGSEQYF.

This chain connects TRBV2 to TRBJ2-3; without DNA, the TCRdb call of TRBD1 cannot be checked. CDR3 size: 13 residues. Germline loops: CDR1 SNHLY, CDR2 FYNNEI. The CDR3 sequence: CASKGQGSGTQYF.

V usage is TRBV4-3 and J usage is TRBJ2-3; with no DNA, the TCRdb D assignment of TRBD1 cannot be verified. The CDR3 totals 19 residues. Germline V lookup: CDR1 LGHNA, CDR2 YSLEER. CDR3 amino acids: CASSHSRTVGFGSPDTQYF.

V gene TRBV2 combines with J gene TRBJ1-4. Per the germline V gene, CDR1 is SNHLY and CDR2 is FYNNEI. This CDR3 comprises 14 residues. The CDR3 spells CASLQSATNEKLFF. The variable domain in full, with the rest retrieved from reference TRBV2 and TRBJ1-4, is EPEVTQTPSHQVTQMGQEVILRCVPISNHLYFYWYRQILGQKVEFLVSFYNNEISEKSEIFDDQFSVERPDGSNFTLKIRSTKLEDSAMYFCASLQSATNEKLFFGSGTQLSVL.

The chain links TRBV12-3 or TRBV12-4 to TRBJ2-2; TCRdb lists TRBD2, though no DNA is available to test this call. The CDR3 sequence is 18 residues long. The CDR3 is CASSITGTSGRNTGELFF.

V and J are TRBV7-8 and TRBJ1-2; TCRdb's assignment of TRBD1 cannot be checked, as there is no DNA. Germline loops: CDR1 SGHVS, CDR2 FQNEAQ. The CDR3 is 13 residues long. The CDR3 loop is CASRGGDSYGYTF.

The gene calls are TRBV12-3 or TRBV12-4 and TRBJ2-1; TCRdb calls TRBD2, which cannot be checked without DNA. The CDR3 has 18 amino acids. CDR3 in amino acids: CASSPTTSGRLVYNEQFF.

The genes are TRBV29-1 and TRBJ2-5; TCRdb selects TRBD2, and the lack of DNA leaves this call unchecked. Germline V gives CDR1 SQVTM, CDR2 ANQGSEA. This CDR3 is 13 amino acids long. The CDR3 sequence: CSVRKGGPETQYF.

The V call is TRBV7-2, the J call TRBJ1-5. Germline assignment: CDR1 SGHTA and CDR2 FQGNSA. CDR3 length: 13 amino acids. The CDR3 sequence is CASSSQGSQPQHF.

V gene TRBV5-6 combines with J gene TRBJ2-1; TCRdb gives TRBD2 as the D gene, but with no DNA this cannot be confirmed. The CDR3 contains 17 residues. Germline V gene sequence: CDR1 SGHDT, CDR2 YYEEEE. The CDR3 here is CASSLALTGTSVSEQFF.

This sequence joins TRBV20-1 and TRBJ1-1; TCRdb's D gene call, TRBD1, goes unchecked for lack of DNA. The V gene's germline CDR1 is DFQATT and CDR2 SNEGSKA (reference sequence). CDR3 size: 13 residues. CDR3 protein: CSARVDRNTEAFF.

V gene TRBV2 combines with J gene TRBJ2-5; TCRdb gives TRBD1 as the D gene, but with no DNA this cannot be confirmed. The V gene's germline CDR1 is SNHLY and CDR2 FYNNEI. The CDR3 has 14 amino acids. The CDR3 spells CASRADRDVETQYF.

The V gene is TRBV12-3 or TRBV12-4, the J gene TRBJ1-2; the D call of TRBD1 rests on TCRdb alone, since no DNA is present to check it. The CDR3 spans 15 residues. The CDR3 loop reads CASIESLGVSSGYTF.

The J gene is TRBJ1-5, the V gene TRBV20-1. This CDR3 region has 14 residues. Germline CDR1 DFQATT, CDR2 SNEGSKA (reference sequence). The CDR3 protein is CSAGTRQSHQPQHF.

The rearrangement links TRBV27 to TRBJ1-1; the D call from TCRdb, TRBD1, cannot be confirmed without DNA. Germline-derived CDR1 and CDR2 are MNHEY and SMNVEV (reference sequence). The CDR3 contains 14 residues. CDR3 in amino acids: CASSLGAANTEAFF.

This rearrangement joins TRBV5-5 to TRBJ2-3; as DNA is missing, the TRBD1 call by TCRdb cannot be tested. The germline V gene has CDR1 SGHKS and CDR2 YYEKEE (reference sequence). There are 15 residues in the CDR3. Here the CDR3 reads CASSPGQSSTDTQYF. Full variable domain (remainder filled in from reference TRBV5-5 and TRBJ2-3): DAGVTQSPTHLIKTRGQQVTLRCSPISGHKSVSWYQQVLGQGPQFIFQYYEKEERGRGNFPDRFSARQFPNYSSELNVNALLLGDSALYLCASSPGQSSTDTQYFGPGTRLTVL.